Below, 20 T cell receptor beta chains from the same sample are listed, as sequenced in a study of T cells of healthy individuals. TCRdb re-called the 5' RACE reads through MiXCR, storing one row per CDR3 protein. The sample contains about 60,000 distinct CDR3 sequences, about 16% of which appear only once. The source of these receptors is a human donor in good health.

This clonotype was detected ten times or more. The V gene is TRBV6-4, the J gene TRBJ2-5; 10 bases fit TRBD1. Trimming cost V 3 bases and J 4 bases; bases outside gene matches: 5. The length of the CDR3 is 15 residues. The germline V gene has CDR1 MRHNA and CDR2 SNTAGT. The CDR3 sequence is CASSETGGASETQYF. CDR3 in DNA: TGTGCCAGCAGTGAGACAGGGGGCGCTTCAGAGACCCAGTACTTC.

This chain connects TRBV2 to TRBJ2-5; tentatively, D is TRBD2 (6 bases). With 7 bases removed from V and 6 bases from J, the gap between germline ends came to 18 bases. The CDR3 runs 14 residues. Germline loops: CDR1 SNHLY, CDR2 FYNNEI. The CDR3 region is CASKRRGSPKTQYF. Written as DNA, the CDR3 is TGTGCCAGCAAACGGAGGGGCAGTCCGAAGACCCAGTACTTC.

This clonotype was observed at least ten times. The genes are TRBV7-2 and TRBJ1-6; D unclear. The length of the CDR3 is 16 residues. Germline V lookup: CDR1 SGHTA, CDR2 FQGNSA. Trimming pared 5 bases from V and 4 bases from J, leaving 15 bases between. This CDR3 reads CASSPRAYGYNSPLHF. CDR3 bases: TGTGCCAGCAGCCCAAGAGCTTACGGGTATAATTCACCCCTCCACTTT.

The chain links TRBV7-2 to TRBJ2-7, with D possibly matching TRBD1 (6 bases). Germline V gene data show CDR1 as SGHTA and CDR2 as FQGNSA. There are 13 residues in the CDR3. The V end was cut by 5 bases, the J end by 5 bases, with 13 bases between. The CDR3 here is CASSLQGTDEQYF. CDR3 nucleotide sequence: TGTGCCAGCAGCCTACAGGGTACCGACGAGCAGTACTTC.

The rearrangement links TRBV5-1 to TRBJ2-1, with D hard to call. The germline CDR1 and CDR2 sequences are SGHRS and YFSETQ. This CDR3 region has 12 residues. Trimming cost V 4 bases and J 5 bases, with 7 bases left between them. CDR3 DNA: TGCGCCAGCAGCCTGGCCGACAATGAGCAGTTCTTC. This sequence encodes CASSLADNEQFF.

This clonotype was detected a few times. The genes are TRBV15 and TRBJ2-1; D gene ambiguous. The CDR3 loop spans 15 amino acids. CDR1 LNHNV and CDR2 YYDKDF come from the germline V gene (reference sequence). The V end lost 1 base, the J end lost 3 bases, and 10 bases lay between the germline ends. DNA of the CDR3: TGTGCCACCAGCAGAGTCGCGGAGATCTACAATGAGCAGTTCTTC. The encoded protein is CATSRVAEIYNEQFF. Filled out from reference TRBV15 and TRBJ2-1, the complete variable domain reads DAMVIQNPRYQVTQFGKPVTLSCSQTLNHNVMYWYQQKSSQAPKLLFHYYDKDFNNEADTPDNFQSRRPNTSFCFLDIRSPGLGDTAMYLCATSRVAEIYNEQFFGPGTRLTVL.

This clonotype has just a few counts. The chain has TRBV12-3 or TRBV12-4 and TRBJ1-5; unclear D gene. The V and J ends lost 3 bases and 0 bases respectively, with 6 bases between them. The CDR3 length is 14 residues. The CDR3 reads CASSLHYSNQPQHF. The CDR3 coding sequence is TGTGCCAGCAGTTTGCATTATAGCAATCAGCCCCAGCATTTT.

This clonotype was detected only a few times. The chain uses TRBV10-3 and TRBJ1-6; D gene unclear. Trimming left V 6 bases short and J 6 bases short, with 6 bases between. Germline lookup yields CDR1 ENHRY and CDR2 SYGVKD. This CDR3 is 12 amino acids long. The CDR3 DNA reads TGTGCCATCAGCTCCGGTAATTCACCCCTCCACTTT. Its protein product is CAISSGNSPLHF.

This clonotype was observed at least ten times. The DNA of the CDR3 is TGTGCCAGCAGTCTTCTAGCGGGAGGTCTCCGGGAGCAGTACTTC. Translation gives CASSLLAGGLREQYF. V gene TRBV2 combines with J gene TRBJ2-7, with 11 bases that match TRBD2. Germline CDR1 SNHLY, CDR2 FYNNEI. The CDR3 runs 15 residues. V was pared by 5 bases and J by 7 bases, with 10 bases of the junction left unmatched.

The V and J genes are TRBV10-3 and TRBJ2-1; tentatively, D is TRBD2 (6 bases). The length of the CDR3 is 16 residues. Trimming stripped 3 bases from V and 2 bases from J, with 14 bases between. CDR1 is ENHRY and CDR2 is SYGVKD in the germline V gene. The CDR3 DNA sequence: TGTGCCATCAGTGAAGTTCAGGGAGGTGCCTACAATGAGCAGTTCTTC. Translated: CAISEVQGGAYNEQFF.

V is TRBV12-3 or TRBV12-4 and J is TRBJ1-5; 8 positions agree with TRBD1. The CDR3 is 14 residues long. V lost 8 bases and J lost 6; bases outside the gene matches: 9. This CDR3 is CASQARGQGQPQHF. As DNA, the CDR3 is TGTGCCAGCCAGGCCAGGGGGCAGGGTCAGCCCCAGCATTTT.

V usage is TRBV2 and J usage is TRBJ2-6; D is ambiguous. V was pared by 5 bases and J by 1 base, with 6 bases between. There are 14 residues in the CDR3. Germline V gene sequence: CDR1 SNHLY, CDR2 FYNNEI. CDR3: CASSLGSGANVLTF. The CDR3, as DNA: TGTGCCAGCAGTCTCGGGTCTGGGGCCAACGTCCTGACTTTC.

V gene TRBV7-3 combines with J gene TRBJ2-3; a possible D gene is TRBD2 (7 bases). CDR1 is SGHTA and CDR2 is FQGTGA in the germline V gene. Trimming cost V 7 bases and J 5 bases, with 19 bases left between them. The CDR3 totals 15 residues. The CDR3 DNA reads as TGTGCCAGCAACCCCAGTGGGGGGGGCTTAGATACGCAGTATTTT. It encodes CASNPSGGGLDTQYF. Full variable domain (rest looked up from reference TRBV7-3 and TRBJ2-3): GAGVSQTPSNKVTEKGKYVELRCDPISGHTALYWYRQSLGQGPEFLIYFQGTGAADDSGLPNDRFFAVRPEGSVSTLKIQRTERGDSAVYLCASNPSGGGLDTQYFGPGTRLTVL.

The gene calls are TRBV18 and TRBJ1-4; a possible D gene is TRBD1 (6 bases). V was trimmed by 6 bases and J by 5 bases, leaving 19 bases between them. The CDR3 is 16 residues long. Germline V gives CDR1 KGHSH, CDR2 LQKENI. CDR3 sequence reads: CASSERTARSNEKLFF. The CDR3 nucleotides read TGTGCCAGCTCCGAAAGGACAGCTCGATCCAATGAAAAACTGTTTTTT.

A few counts support this clonotype. The rearrangement uses TRBV12-3 or TRBV12-4 and TRBJ2-2, with 7 nucleotides matching TRBD1. The CDR3 consists of 16 residues. After removal of 7 bases from V and 2 bases from J, the junction contained 10 bases not matched to a gene. The CDR3 DNA follows: TGTGCCAGCAAACAACGAGGGGGCATTAACACCGGGGAGCTGTTTTTT. Protein sequence: CASKQRGGINTGELFF.

J is TRBJ2-1 and V is TRBV6-1; D uncertain. Trimming removed 11 bases from V and 6 bases from J, with 11 bases in between. From germline, CDR1 is MNHNS and CDR2 SASEGT. The CDR3 runs 11 residues. CDR3 loop: CAAWASNEQFF. Here the CDR3 DNA reads TGTGCCGCCTGGGCTAGCAATGAGCAGTTCTTC.

CDR3 DNA: TGTGCCAGCAGCTTAGATATCGGGGAGCTGTTTTTT. This translates into CASSLDIGELFF. V is TRBV7-2 and J is TRBJ2-2; the D is unclear. This CDR3 is built from 12 residues. Looked up from germline, CDR1 is SGHTA and CDR2 is FQGNSA. Trimming stripped 1 base from V and 7 bases from J, with 4 bases between.

The chain has TRBV4-1 and TRBJ2-7; maybe TRBD1 (6 bases). The germline gives CDR1 MGHRA, CDR2 YSYEKL. CDR3 length equals 15 residues. Trimming took 0 bases from V and 5 from J, leaving 14 bases between them. CDR3 nucleotides: TGCGCCAGCAGCCAAGATGAGAGGGGGATGGACGAGCAGTACTTC. Protein: CASSQDERGMDEQYF.

The chain couples TRBV7-3 to TRBJ2-1, with 14 bases aligning to TRBD2. The germline V gene has CDR1 SGHTA and CDR2 FQGTGA. Losses at the gene ends were 3 bases for V and 6 bases for J; bases not matched to a gene: 4. The CDR3 has 16 amino acids. The CDR3 DNA reads as TGTGCCAGCAGCTTGACTAGCGGGAGGGTCGGCAATGAGCAGTTCTTC. Protein product: CASSLTSGRVGNEQFF.

This clonotype was seen many times. The gene calls are TRBV12-3 or TRBV12-4 and TRBJ1-6; D is unclear. The CDR3 consists of 14 residues. V shed 7 bases and J shed 4 bases, with 11 bases lying between them. CDR3 bases: TGTGCCAGCAAGGACGGCCTATATAATTCACCCCTCCACTTT. Translated: CASKDGLYNSPLHF.